This TCR beta chain was identified in a study of blood T cell repertoires in COVID-19. Study details: The origin of the acute and convalescent COVID-19 samples was the United States, Italy and Spain. PBMCs, B-cell-depleted T cells, or T cells provided the cDNA or gDNA that made up the material.

Per the original methods: Reference gene primer amplification gave nucleated cell count estimates. Profiled with immunoSEQ multiplex PCR; TCRdb holds only in-frame clones, not every one. V and J calls and clone size are copied from that table; D and trimming were computed from the DNA. The table has approximately 30,000 clones, around 90% seen once. This clone was picked up a small number of times. The CDR3 length is 15 residues. The germline gives CDR1 SGHDN, CDR2 FVKESK. The V gene end was trimmed by 4 bases and the J gene end by 5 bases; junction bases not matched to a gene: 7. The sequence came from a woman aged 40-49 years with active or convalescent COVID-19. This rearrangement joins TRBV14 to TRBJ2-1, with 8 bases identical to TRBD1. The sequencing sample was made of peripheral blood. CDR3 sequence reads: CASSPGGQVHNEQFF. DNA of the CDR3: TGTGCCAGCAGCCCCGGGGGACAGGTCCACAATGAGCAGTTCTTC.